This paragraph reports one T cell receptor beta chain. Its target antigen remains unknown. Base qualities are not at hand, and no much larger clone is one base apart. Whole blood was collected in K2EDTA tubes by collaborating institutions according to the institutions' own protocols. For TCRbeta analysis, collaborators shipped samples as frozen whole blood, isolated PBMCs, or DNA extracted from either of those sample types. The data are from a study of blood T cell repertoires in COVID-19 (dated by TCRdb to 2018 to 2021). Regarding the research as a whole: The collaborator samples originated in the United States, Italy and Spain and spanned the acute and convalescent phases of COVID-19. The prospective study material was composed of cDNA or gDNA derived from T cells, B-cell-depleted T cells, or PBMCs. Deeply sampled blood TCRbeta repertoires from subjects exposed to, actively infected with, or recovered from COVID-19 were included in the dataset. The repertoires were released in a freely available public database intended as a resource for research on the immune response to SARS-CoV-2. Samples came from the ongoing ImmuneRACE study (first 160 participants) plus 1,254 subjects from 6 global collaborators. The sample metadata nearly always contained a de-identified subject ID, COVID-19 status, age in years and sex. Where available, HLA class I and class II types were taken from metadata supplied by the sample provider and were not determined by assay-based typing. Points the paper makes about the study in general: The amount of clinical and demographic metadata varied by source and participant and was provided uncurated.

The immunoSEQ Assay, a bias-controlled multiplex PCR, was used to amplify TCRbeta CDR3 regions from genomic DNA. The authors' pipeline ran thus. The number of nucleated cells in each sample was estimated from the amplification of reference gene primers within the assay. To quantify the absolute abundance of each unique TCRbeta CDR3 rearrangement, sequence reads were collapsed and filtered. For each sample, productive Simpson clonality was calculated as the square root of Simpson's diversity index over productive rearrangements. TCRdb's version of the immuneACCESS table is confined to in-frame rearrangements and falls short of the full clone set. An unresolved V gene accounts for under half of the shortfall where checked; the remainder is of unknown origin. V, J and clone size were drawn from that table, and D and trimming were deduced from the DNA. For this sample there are 72,000 or so clones; 70% to 85% appear just once. In total, the top ten clones hold around 16% of the sample.

CDR3 length: 14 amino acids, cysteine to phenylalanine. Just the 42-base CDR3 DNA is kept, in frame starting at base 1. Based on the germline V gene, the CDR1 and CDR2 sequences are SGHAT and FQNNGV. Here V drops 5 bases and J drops 7 bases, and the junction holds 8 bases not matched to any gene. Sequencing was done on a sample of peripheral blood. The sequence joins TRBV11-2 to TRBJ1-5; TRBD1 lines up with 7 middle nucleotides. The sequence derives from a man at least 80 years old with active COVID-19. The CDR3: CASSRGTVGQPQHF. The nucleotides are TGTGCCAGCAGCCGAGGGACAGTAGGGCAGCCCCAGCATTTT.